This is a list of T cell receptor beta chains from one sample in a study of blood T cells in healthy people across ages. Each CDR3 protein gets one entry after TCRdb re-called the 5' RACE reads with MiXCR. The sample lists roughly 900,000 distinct CDR3 sequences, roughly 52% seen once, with about an eighth in the top ten. Sample: blood. All receptors come from a man aged 25-45 years in good health. Each CDR3 is given with its conserved first and last residue.

CDR3: CASKNPTRLQETQYF; V: TRBV28; J: .
CDR3: CASSPGQGGQETQYF; V: TRBV4-3; J: TRBJ2-5
CDR3: CASSYDRVGEKLFF; V: TRBV5-1; J: TRBJ1-4
CDR3: CSVDPGPGYTF; V: TRBV29-1; J: TRBJ1-2
CDR3: CASSSGRGDVTVYGYTF; V: TRBV5-1; J: TRBJ1-2
CDR3: CSAGRTGTDTQYF; V: TRBV20-1; J: TRBJ2-3
CDR3: CAWSVGQGINEQFF; V: TRBV30; J: TRBJ2-1
CDR3: CASSPPGRGGVHEQYF; V: TRBV27; J: TRBJ2-7
CDR3: CASSQELAGPTDTQYF; V: TRBV14; J: TRBJ2-3
CDR3: CASSQHGQFTDTQYF; V: TRBV4-1; J: TRBJ2-3
CDR3: CSVEENYGYTF; V: TRBV29-1; J: TRBJ1-2
CDR3: CSVEDLIDTQYF; V: TRBV29-1; J: TRBJ2-3
CDR3: CSAGVAGGVGDTQYF; V: TRBV20-1; J: TRBJ2-3
CDR3: CASSPLAGLQETQYF; V: TRBV6-4; J: TRBJ2-5
CDR3: CASSSTSGGLGYEQFF; V: TRBV7-2; J: TRBJ2-1
CDR3: CASTRDRGNQPQHF; V: TRBV28; J: TRBJ1-5
CDR3: CASSRGQGVLNEQFF; V: TRBV5-1; J: TRBJ2-1
CDR3: CATAGPNYGYTF; V: TRBV28; J: TRBJ1-2
CDR3: CASSLSGGIGELFF; V: TRBV12-3/TRBV12-4; J: TRBJ2-2
CDR3: CASSQGPGIDSPLHF; V: TRBV3-1; J: TRBJ1-6
CDR3: CASNTGPTQFF; V: TRBV12-3/TRBV12-4; J: TRBJ2-1
CDR3: CASSTRDHYNEQFF; V: TRBV27; J: TRBJ2-1
CDR3: CASQGRLSTDTQYF; V: TRBV7-9; J: TRBJ2-3
CDR3: CASSFPRSYEQFF; V: TRBV5-6; J: TRBJ2-1
CDR3: CASSQVGGPTFYGYTF; V: TRBV3-1; J: TRBJ1-2
CDR3: CASSLRIADTRYF; V: TRBV7-2; J: TRBJ2-3
CDR3: CATQGQGVNTQYF; V: TRBV28; J: TRBJ2-3
CDR3: CASSETGGGQPQHF; V: TRBV6-1; J: TRBJ1-5
CDR3: CSVRNSGGAYEQYF; V: TRBV20-1; J: .
CDR3: CASSLSRTGGWYTEAFF; V: TRBV27; J: TRBJ1-1
CDR3: CASSQPSTNYGYTF; V: TRBV7-2; J: TRBJ1-2
CDR3: CSARDRGAGGNQPQHF; V: TRBV20-1; J: TRBJ1-5
CDR3: CASSLGPESHRYAYF; V: TRBV7-2; J: TRBJ2-3
CDR3: CASEAGSYEQYF; V: TRBV25-1; J: TRBJ2-7
CDR3: CASRMSGGGKETQYF; V: TRBV12-3/TRBV12-4; J: TRBJ2-5
CDR3: CASSVDGQGAGDTQYF; V: TRBV9; J: TRBJ2-3
CDR3: CASSYATGEMPDTQYF; V: TRBV6-5; J: TRBJ2-3
CDR3: CASTKGGTGGIEEQYF; V: TRBV9; J: TRBJ2-7
CDR3: CASSYSGQGYNEQFF; V: TRBV6-5; J: TRBJ2-1
CDR3: CASSKRTGELSYEQYF; V: TRBV7-2; J: .
CDR3: CASSLVGSGASFWPQHF; V: TRBV27; J: TRBJ1-5
CDR3: CASSLAGQPQNF; V: TRBV12-3/TRBV12-4; J: TRBJ1-5
CDR3: CASSPSVGDVYGYTF; V: TRBV18; J: TRBJ1-2
CDR3: CATQRRGPGADTQYF; V: TRBV6-2/TRBV6-3; J: TRBJ2-3
CDR3: CASQREADTEAFF; V: TRBV12-3/TRBV12-4; J: TRBJ1-1